A selection of T cell receptor beta chains follows, all from one sample in a study of early T cells in non-severe SARS-CoV-2 infection. TCRdb reprocessed the 5' RACE reads via MiXCR and lists one record per CDR3 protein. In the table there are about 67,000 distinct CDR3 sequences, 11% of which are singletons. The sample was whole blood. Receptors were obtained from an adult who was a healthcare worker with PCR-confirmed SARS-CoV-2 infection or an uninfected control (not recorded which). CDR3s include the opening cysteine and the closing phenylalanine or tryptophan. Each record gives: J gene, V gene, clone size, CDR3 length, CDR3 protein. The listing skips clone size in some rows; elsewhere it reads once, few, many or a size class.

j_gene: TRBJ1-6
v_gene: TRBV20-1
abundance: many
len: 14
CDR3aa: CSARDREDSSPLHF

j_gene: TRBJ2-7
v_gene: TRBV24-1
abundance: many
len: 15
CDR3aa: CATSDPQGATAEQYF

j_gene: TRBJ1-1
v_gene: TRBV5-1
abundance: few
len: 13
CDR3aa: CASSWQTNTEAFF

j_gene: TRBJ2-1
v_gene: TRBV10-3
abundance: many
len: 16
CDR3aa: CAISDLSSGRSNEQFF

j_gene: TRBJ2-3
v_gene: TRBV2
abundance: few
len: 17
CDR3aa: CASSGDASGASTDTQYF

j_gene: TRBJ2-2
v_gene: TRBV4-1
abundance: NA
len: 14
CDR3aa: CASSPTRNTGELFF

j_gene: TRBJ2-1
v_gene: TRBV7-9
abundance: NA
len: 16
CDR3aa: CASSLLRGSSYNEQFF

j_gene: TRBJ1-2
v_gene: TRBV27
abundance: NA
len: 13
CDR3aa: CASSPGLGYGYTF

j_gene: TRBJ1-3
v_gene: TRBV5-5
abundance: few
len: 14
CDR3aa: CASGDRTSGNTIYF

j_gene: TRBJ2-2
v_gene: TRBV19
abundance: many
len: 14
CDR3aa: CASSTQGLTGELFF

j_gene: TRBJ2-1
v_gene: TRBV10-3
abundance: many
len: 15
CDR3aa: CAISEWNREGNEQFF

j_gene: TRBJ2-2
v_gene: TRBV12-3/TRBV12-4
abundance: NA
len: 18
CDR3aa: CASNAGTSGGRNTGELFF

j_gene: TRBJ2-2
v_gene: TRBV5-1
abundance: many
len: 13
CDR3aa: CASRDADTGELFF

j_gene: TRBJ2-7
v_gene: TRBV29-1
abundance: few
len: 14
CDR3aa: CSVSRDRGTYEQYF

j_gene: TRBJ2-6
v_gene: TRBV9
abundance: many
len: 18
CDR3aa: CASSTHYVGGPGANVLTF

j_gene: TRBJ2-5
v_gene: TRBV2
abundance: many
len: 15
CDR3aa: CASSPGPSLGKTQYF

j_gene: TRBJ2-7
v_gene: TRBV29-1
abundance: NA
len: 15
CDR3aa: CSVARFPEYSYEQYF

j_gene: TRBJ2-1
v_gene: TRBV7-9
abundance: many
len: 13
CDR3aa: CASSLGTPNEQFF

j_gene: TRBJ2-1
v_gene: TRBV14
abundance: many
len: 13
CDR3aa: CASGYGSYNEQFF

j_gene: TRBJ2-1
v_gene: TRBV2
abundance: NA
len: 16
CDR3aa: CASSEKLDISYNEQFF

j_gene: TRBJ2-7
v_gene: TRBV4-1
abundance: few
len: 14
CDR3aa: CASSQEVDNYEQYF

j_gene: TRBJ2-3
v_gene: TRBV29-1
abundance: NA
len: 12
CDR3aa: CSVDSGTDTLYF

j_gene: TRBJ2-7
v_gene: TRBV3-1
abundance: many
len: 14
CDR3aa: CASRGTSGSYEQYF

j_gene: TRBJ2-3
v_gene: TRBV5-4
abundance: many
len: 15
CDR3aa: CASSLPGTHTDTQYF

j_gene: TRBJ2-3
v_gene: TRBV7-3
abundance: few
len: 15
CDR3aa: CASSSQGTSTDTQYF

j_gene: TRBJ2-7
v_gene: TRBV7-9
abundance: NA
len: 15
CDR3aa: CASSLGRIQTYEQYF

j_gene: TRBJ2-6
v_gene: TRBV5-1
abundance: many
len: 19
CDR3aa: CASSHPRGSNRAGANVLTF

j_gene: TRBJ2-1
v_gene: TRBV7-2
abundance: few
len: 15
CDR3aa: CASSSMADTYNEQFF

j_gene: TRBJ2-5
v_gene: TRBV3-1
abundance: NA
len: 15
CDR3aa: CASSLPGGWRETQYF

j_gene: TRBJ1-6
v_gene: TRBV24-1
abundance: many
len: 13
CDR3aa: CATSDFGGSPLHF

j_gene: TRBJ2-7
v_gene: TRBV20-1
abundance: many
len: 12
CDR3aa: CSANRDPYEQYF

j_gene: TRBJ1-3
v_gene: TRBV3-1
abundance: many
len: 15
CDR3aa: CASSDRVSSGNTIYF

j_gene: TRBJ2-3
v_gene: TRBV29-1
abundance: many
len: 14
CDR3aa: CSVEQGIGTDTQYF

j_gene: TRBJ2-3
v_gene: TRBV4-1
abundance: NA
len: 12
CDR3aa: CASSQPVDTQYF

j_gene: TRBJ1-1
v_gene: TRBV29-1
abundance: many
len: 12
CDR3aa: CSVSLLDRRAFF

j_gene: TRBJ1-5
v_gene: TRBV24-1
abundance: many
len: 18
CDR3aa: CATSEQQRQRYSNQPQHF

j_gene: TRBJ2-3
v_gene: TRBV9
abundance: few
len: 14
CDR3aa: CASSVVAGTDTQYF

j_gene: TRBJ2-7
v_gene: TRBV20-1
abundance: few
len: 14
CDR3aa: CSAEIAGSSYEQYF

j_gene: TRBJ1-1
v_gene: TRBV13
abundance: many
len: 14
CDR3aa: CASKRQSGFTEAFF

j_gene: TRBJ1-5
v_gene: TRBV29-1
abundance: few
len: 14
CDR3aa: CSVSGGQLNQPQHF

j_gene: TRBJ1-1
v_gene: TRBV15
abundance: many
len: 14
CDR3aa: CATSIAGANTEAFF

j_gene: TRBJ2-7
v_gene: TRBV11-2
abundance: many
len: 12
CDR3aa: CASRGWGSEQYF

j_gene: TRBJ1-2
v_gene: TRBV5-1
abundance: few
len: 14
CDR3aa: CASSPPGTEGGYTF

j_gene: TRBJ1-5
v_gene: TRBV27
abundance: many
len: 15
CDR3aa: CASSFSPGGGQPQHF

j_gene: TRBJ1-3
v_gene: TRBV12-3/TRBV12-4
abundance: NA
len: 15
CDR3aa: CASSRTGGDGNTIYF

j_gene: TRBJ2-6
v_gene: TRBV6-1
abundance: many
len: 16
CDR3aa: CASSRQEGAGANVLTF